Each of the 15 T cell receptor beta chains below was sequenced from the same sample in a study of identical twins. One entry per CDR3 protein results from TCRdb running MiXCR on the 5' RACE reads. The data show under 1 million distinct CDR3 sequences, more than 9% seen once. The data were also submitted as part of a second study, on yellow fever vaccine responses in identical twins.

Sequencing was performed on PBMCs. These receptors originate from a woman under 30 in good health.

The sample holds a few counts of this clonotype. One end of the junction varies from germline; a read error may be responsible. The chain recombines TRBV7-3 with TRBJ2-7, with D unresolved. The CDR3 is made up of 15 amino acids. In germline, CDR1 is SGHTA, CDR2 FQGTGA. The CDR3 region is CASSLMATVPLEQYF. DNA of the CDR3: TGTGCCAGCAGTTTAATGGCCACAGTCCCCCTCGAGCAGTACTTC.

V gene TRBV2 combines with J gene TRBJ2-1, with D tentatively TRBD1 or TRBD2 (5 bases each). Germline V gene data show CDR1 as SNHLY and CDR2 as FYNNEI. Trimming removed 8 bases from V and 4 bases from J, with 18 bases in between. This CDR3 comprises 15 residues. Here the CDR3 DNA reads TGTGCCAGCGGTCTCGGGACGGATCTTTACAATGAGCAGTTCTTC. This sequence encodes CASGLGTDLYNEQFF.

This clonotype was detected many times. The chain is built from TRBV5-1 and TRBJ2-1, with TRBD2 matching 11 bases. V was clipped by 4 bases and J by 9 bases; unmatched bases: 12. Germline loops: CDR1 SGHRS, CDR2 YFSETQ. This CDR3 spans 16 amino acids. In DNA form, the CDR3 reads TGCGCCAGCAGCGGTACCGGGACTAGCGGTACAATTGAGCAGTTCTTC. Translation gives CASSGTGTSGTIEQFF. The variable domain in full, completed from reference TRBV5-1 and TRBJ2-1, reads KAGVTQTPRYLIKTRGQQVTLSCSPISGHRSVSWYQQTPGQGLQFLFEYFSETQRNKGNFPGRFSGRQFSNSRSEMNVSTLELGDSALYLCASSGTGTSGTIEQFFGPGTRLTVL.

The table lists this clonotype with a few counts. The V call is TRBV2, the J call TRBJ2-1; D may be TRBD1 (6 bases). Germline V gives CDR1 SNHLY, CDR2 FYNNEI. The CDR3 runs to 15 residues. V gave up 8 bases and J gave up 0 bases, with 14 bases separating them. The CDR3 here is CASQGSRSSYNEQFF. The CDR3 DNA reads as TGTGCCAGCCAGGGGTCAAGGAGCTCCTACAATGAGCAGTTCTTC.

This clonotype has just a few counts. The rearrangement joins TRBV7-6 to TRBJ2-6; D may be TRBD2 (6 bases). Germline values: CDR1 SGHVS, CDR2 FNYEAQ. V lost 2 bases, J lost 9 bases, and 14 bases lay in between. The CDR3 is 15 amino acids. CDR3 protein: CASSLPRKGGNVLTF. CDR3 DNA: TGTGCCAGCAGCTTACCCAGGAAGGGAGGCAACGTCCTGACTTTC. Looking up the rest from reference TRBV7-6 and TRBJ2-6 gives the full variable domain: GAGVSQSPRYKVTKRGQDVALRCDPISGHVSLYWYRQALGQGPEFLTYFNYEAQQDKSGLPNDRFSAERPEGSISTLTIQRTEQRDSAMYRCASSLPRKGGNVLTFGAGSRLTVL.

This clonotype came up a few times. The genes are TRBV6-2 or TRBV6-3 and TRBJ2-3, with D uncertain. This CDR3 comprises 12 residues. Looked up from germline, CDR1 is MNHEY and CDR2 is SVGEGT. Trimming shortened V by 7 bases and J by 2 bases, and 7 bases separated the two germline ends. CDR3 protein: CASKTATDTQYF. As DNA, the CDR3 is TGTGCCAGCAAGACGGCCACAGATACGCAGTATTTT.

In this sample, this clonotype turned up a few times. The V gene is TRBV5-6, the J gene TRBJ2-1, with TRBD1 matching 8 bases. The CDR3 runs to 15 residues. J was trimmed by 0 bases and V by 4 bases; bases with no gene match: 3. From germline, CDR1 is SGHDT and CDR2 YYEEEE. The CDR3 is CASSQTGVSYNEQFF. CDR3 DNA: TGTGCCAGCAGCCAGACAGGGGTCTCCTACAATGAGCAGTTCTTC.

This clonotype has only a few counts. The J gene is TRBJ1-1, the V gene TRBV5-1; 9 positions agree with TRBD1. Germline V CDR1 and CDR2: SGHRS, YFSETQ. V was clipped by 6 bases and J by 1 base; unmatched bases: 4. CDR3 length equals 14 residues. The CDR3 spells CASTRDRANTEAFF. The CDR3 bases are TGCGCCAGCACTCGGGACAGGGCGAACACTGAAGCTTTCTTT.

This clonotype was counted only a few times. The chain carries TRBV6-1 and TRBJ2-1; 8 nucleotides match TRBD2. V shed 6 bases and J 1 base; nucleotides not matched to a gene: 14. The CDR3 length is 18 residues. Germline CDR1 and CDR2: MNHNS and SASEGT. The CDR3 spells CASSNLGTGGGSYNEQFF. CDR3 sequence (DNA): TGTGCCAGCAGCAACTTAGGGACCGGCGGGGGGTCCTACAATGAGCAGTTCTTC.

This clonotype was picked up a small number of times. This sequence joins TRBV29-1 and TRBJ2-3, with TRBD2 matching over 8 bases. After removal of 6 bases from V and 4 bases from J, the junction contained 9 bases not matched to a gene. Germline V lookup: CDR1 SQVTM, CDR2 ANQGSEA. This CDR3 is built from 14 residues. This chain's CDR3 is CSVQGAGGADTQYF. CDR3 nucleotide sequence: TGCAGCGTCCAAGGGGCGGGAGGAGCAGATACGCAGTATTTT.

The chain carries TRBV29-1 and TRBJ2-1, with 13 bases identical to TRBD2. J gave up 3 bases and V 5 bases, and 7 bases lay outside the gene matches. In germline, CDR1 is SQVTM, CDR2 ANQGSEA. This CDR3 is built from 16 residues. CDR3 coding DNA: TGCAGCGTTCAACTAGCGGGAGGGCCCCTCTACAATGAGCAGTTCTTC. Translated, it gives CSVQLAGGPLYNEQFF.

This clonotype was seen a handful of times. This chain connects TRBV29-1 to TRBJ2-1, with D unclear. Trimming took off 4 bases at V and 6 bases at J, with 7 bases between the two ends. This CDR3 is built from 11 residues. Germline V lookup: CDR1 SQVTM, CDR2 ANQGSEA. DNA of the CDR3: TGCAGCGTTGGACCTTTCAATGAGCAGTTCTTC. Translation gives CSVGPFNEQFF.

The chain combines TRBV29-1 with TRBJ1-2; possible D gene TRBD1, 5 bases. The ends were cut back, 2 bases at V and 1 base at J, with 11 bases in the middle. This CDR3 comprises 14 residues. The germline V gene encodes CDR1 SQVTM and CDR2 ANQGSEA. CDR3 residues: CSVERTSGNYGYTF. The CDR3 DNA reads as TGCAGCGTTGAACGGACAAGTGGTAACTATGGCTACACCTTC. The whole variable domain, remainder taken from reference TRBV29-1 and TRBJ1-2, is SAVISQKPSRDICQRGTSLTIQCQVDSQVTMMFWYRQQPGQSLTLIATANQGSEATYESGFVIDKFPISRPNLTFSTLTVSNMSPEDSSIYLCSVERTSGNYGYTFGSGTRLTVV.

This clonotype has a handful of counts. The V and J genes are TRBV6-1 and TRBJ2-1, with 9 bases that match TRBD1. J gave up 1 base and V 6 bases, and 4 bases lay outside the gene matches. Looked up from germline, CDR1 is MNHNS and CDR2 is SASEGT. The CDR3 has 15 amino acids. The DNA for the CDR3 is TGTGCCAGCAGGCCGACAGGGGGATCCTACAATGAGCAGTTCTTC. It specifies CASRPTGGSYNEQFF.

A few counts support this clonotype. The chain employs TRBV29-1 and TRBJ2-7; D tentatively reads TRBD1 or TRBD2 (5 bases each). Trimming shortened V by 0 bases and J by 1 base, and 13 bases separated the two germline ends. Germline CDR1 SQVTM, CDR2 ANQGSEA. CDR3 length: 15 residues. CDR3 nucleotide sequence: TGCAGCGTTGAAGAGCCAACGGGACCTTCCTACGAGCAGTACTTC. Encoded protein: CSVEEPTGPSYEQYF.